The 28 T cell receptor beta chains presented below share a single source sample, sequenced in a study of a mutant IDH1 vaccine in newly diagnosed glioma. Time point: week 47, end of study. The content of each vaccine dose was 300 ug of mutant IDH1 20-mer peptide, and topical imiquimod accompanied it. Assay: immunoSEQ multiplex PCR; the TCRdb copy retains only in-frame clones and omits some. The sample carries 90,000 to 100,000 clones, roughly 91% recorded once. No antigen has been identified for these receptors. Sequenced material: PBMCs, taken from a glioma patient whose treatment included an IDH1 peptide vaccine. The receptor set was obtained from a woman in her 50s with glioma.

The chain links TRBV19 to TRBJ1-5; 9 bases map to TRBD1. V lost 6 bases, J lost 1 base, and 4 bases stayed unmatched. Germline V gene data show CDR1 as LNHDA and CDR2 as SQIVND (reference sequence). The CDR3 sequence is 15 residues long. CDR3: CASSRTGESNQPQHF. DNA of the CDR3: TGTGCCAGTAGCCGGACAGGGGAAAGCAATCAGCCCCAGCATTTT.

The V gene is TRBV6-1, the J gene TRBJ1-2; 9 bases map to TRBD1. The CDR3 contains 17 residues. The trim removed 2 bases at V and 0 bases at J, leaving 7 bases unmatched. CDR1 and CDR2 from the germline V gene are MNHNS and SASEGT. The CDR3: CASSEWRTGAANYGYTF. The CDR3 DNA sequence: TGTGCCAGCAGTGAATGGCGGACAGGGGCCGCTAACTATGGCTACACCTTC.

The V call is TRBV6-6, the J call TRBJ1-1; unclear D gene. Germline V gene data show CDR1 as MNHNY and CDR2 as SVGAGI (reference sequence). CDR3 size: 13 residues. Trimming pared 8 bases from V and 1 base from J, leaving 11 bases between. The DNA of the CDR3 is TGTGCCAGCCATTTCATCGGGAACACTGAAGCTTTCTTT. Its translation is CASHFIGNTEAFF.

The genes are TRBV6-6 and TRBJ1-1, with TRBD1 matching 11 bases. Germline CDR1 reads MNHNY; CDR2 reads SVGAGI (reference sequence). CDR3 size: 15 residues. Losses at the gene ends were 6 bases for V and 5 bases for J; bases not matched to a gene: 8. The CDR3 nucleotides are TGTGCCAGCAGGACCACGGACAGGGGGCCTACTGAAGCTTTCTTT. Translating it yields CASRTTDRGPTEAFF.

In its sample, this clone was seen once. J is TRBJ2-7 and V is TRBV10-3; 7 bases map to TRBD2. CDR3 length: 12 residues. V shed 10 bases, J shed 2 bases, and the junction held 5 bases outside the gene matches. Germline lookup yields CDR1 ENHRY and CDR2 SYGVKD. The CDR3 sequence: CATREAPYEQYF. In DNA form, the CDR3 reads TGTGCCACCCGGGAGGCCCCCTACGAGCAGTACTTC.

This CDR3 reads CASSYREDTEAFF. CDR3 DNA: TGTGCCAGCAGCTACAGGGAGGACACTGAAGCTTTCTTT. This rearrangement joins TRBV6-4 to TRBJ1-1; possibly TRBD1 for D (6 bases). This CDR3 contains 13 residues. Trimming shortened V by 6 bases and J by 3 bases, and 11 bases separated the two germline ends. Per the germline V gene, CDR1 is MRHNA and CDR2 is SNTAGT.

The V gene is TRBV10-3, the J gene TRBJ2-1; D gene unclear. CDR3 length equals 13 residues. Trimming stripped 0 bases from V and 4 bases from J, with 4 bases between. The germline gives CDR1 ENHRY, CDR2 SYGVKD. The CDR3 sequence is CAISESGYNEQFF. DNA for the CDR3: TGTGCCATCAGTGAGTCGGGATACAATGAGCAGTTCTTC.

This rearrangement joins TRBV4-1 to TRBJ2-2; perhaps TRBD1 as D (6 bases). V lost 4 bases and J lost 8, with 20 bases in between. Germline CDR1 is MGHRA and CDR2 is YSYEKL. The CDR3 loop spans 16 amino acids. This CDR3 reads CASSPRAQGFSGELFF. CDR3 DNA sequence: TGCGCCAGCAGCCCCCGAGCTCAGGGGTTTTCAGGGGAGCTGTTTTTT.

The gene calls are TRBV6-6 and TRBJ1-5, with D possibly matching TRBD1 (5 bases). Deletions cut 0 bases from V and 7 bases from J, with 10 bases between. Germline CDR1 MNHNY, CDR2 SVGAGI (reference sequence). There are 14 residues in the CDR3. The CDR3 reads CASSYSFQGQPQHF. The CDR3 DNA reads TGTGCCAGCAGTTACTCTTTTCAGGGCCAGCCCCAGCATTTT.

The chain joins TRBV7-9 to TRBJ2-3, with 10 bases identical to TRBD2. This CDR3 contains 18 residues. Germline V gives CDR1 SEHNR, CDR2 FQNEAQ (reference sequence). Losses at the gene ends were 1 base for V and 5 bases for J; bases not matched to a gene: 12. In DNA, the CDR3 is TGTGCCAGCAGCTTAGGACGGCTAGCGGGAGTCGTGGGAGATACGCAGTATTTT. It specifies CASSLGRLAGVVGDTQYF.

The J gene is TRBJ1-3, the V gene TRBV6-1; D might be TRBD1 (5 bases). The CDR3 contains 15 residues. Trimming shortened V by 2 bases and J by 2 bases, and 10 bases separated the two germline ends. CDR1 is MNHNS and CDR2 is SASEGT in the germline V gene. Here the CDR3 reads CASSEFRDAGNTIYF. DNA of the CDR3: TGTGCCAGCAGTGAATTCAGGGACGCTGGAAACACCATATATTTT.

The chain links TRBV6-6 to TRBJ1-1; tentative D call: TRBD1 (6 bases). CDR1 is MNHNY and CDR2 is SVGAGI in the germline V gene (reference sequence). Trimming took 4 bases from V and 1 from J, leaving 13 bases between them. The CDR3 spans 15 residues. The CDR3 loop is CASSWADRKNTEAFF. CDR3 in DNA: TGTGCCAGCAGTTGGGCCGACAGGAAGAACACTGAAGCTTTCTTT.

This CDR3 is CAWSFGAGHNEKLFF. CDR3 nucleotides: TGTGCCTGGAGTTTTGGGGCAGGGCATAATGAAAAACTGTTTTTT. The chain is built from TRBV30 and TRBJ1-4; D perhaps matches TRBD1 (5 bases). Looked up from germline, CDR1 is GTSNPN and CDR2 is SVGIG (reference sequence). The CDR3 runs to 15 residues. Trimming removed 2 bases at V and 4 bases at J, with 14 bases between.

V is TRBV7-9 and J is TRBJ2-4; no clear D. CDR3 length: 14 amino acids. Trimming stripped 7 bases from V and 0 bases from J, with 10 bases between. Germline V lookup: CDR1 SEHNR, CDR2 FQNEAQ (reference sequence). CDR3 in DNA: TGTGCCAGCAACTCGGGTGGAGCCAAAAACATTCAGTACTTC. Translating it yields CASNSGGAKNIQYF.

This clone was observed a single time. This chain uses TRBV18 with TRBJ2-6, with D unresolved. The CDR3 covers 14 residues. Trimming removed 2 bases from V and 2 bases from J, with 4 bases in between. Germline assignment: CDR1 KGHSH and CDR2 LQKENI. The CDR3 DNA follows: TGTGCCAGCTCACCAGCTACTGGGGCCAACGTCCTGACTTTC. Amino acid sequence: CASSPATGANVLTF.

The V call is TRBV13, the J call TRBJ2-5; D not resolved. Judging by the DNA end, TRBJ2-7 fits better; the J call may be wrong. The CDR3 length is 14 residues. Germline loops: CDR1 PRHDT, CDR2 FYEKMQ (reference sequence). The CDR3 bases are TGTGCCAGCAGCCCACCCCGGGCCACCTACGAGCAGTACTTC. Amino acids: CASSPPRATYEQYF.

V usage is TRBV29-1 and J usage is TRBJ2-7; 12 bases are a match to TRBD1. After removal of 3 bases from V and 6 bases from J, the junction contained 3 bases not matched to a gene. The CDR3 totals 13 residues. Looked up from germline, CDR1 is SQVTM and CDR2 is ANQGSEA. The CDR3 spells CSVDGTGGSEQYF. Written as DNA, the CDR3 is TGCAGCGTTGACGGGACAGGGGGCTCCGAGCAGTACTTC.

The chain links TRBV6-4 to TRBJ2-2; D remains unclear. CDR3 length: 13 amino acids. V lost 3 bases and J 7 bases, leaving 9 bases between the germline ends. Germline CDR1 is MRHNA and CDR2 is SNTAGT. The CDR3 is CASSEGNGGELFF. CDR3 bases: TGTGCCAGCAGTGAAGGAAACGGCGGGGAGCTGTTTTTT.

V is TRBV2 and J is TRBJ1-3, with TRBD1 as a possible D gene (5 bases). CDR1 and CDR2 (germline): SNHLY, FYNNEI. V was trimmed by 8 bases and J by 0 bases, leaving 5 bases between them. The CDR3 totals 12 residues. The CDR3: CASGGSGNTIYF. CDR3 DNA sequence: TGTGCCAGCGGGGGCTCTGGAAACACCATATATTTT.

This clone was counted once. The V and J genes are TRBV6-5 and TRBJ1-5, with 9 bases lining up with TRBD1. Germline CDR1 reads MNHEY; CDR2 reads SVGAGI. The CDR3 spans 15 residues. With V trimmed by 5 bases and J by 4 bases, 6 bases remained unmatched. CDR3 DNA: TGTGCCAGCAGTCCCGGGACAGGGTATAATCAGCCCCAGCATTTT. Its protein product is CASSPGTGYNQPQHF.

This sequence joins TRBV10-1 and TRBJ2-7; 7 nucleotides line up with TRBD1. V gave up 7 bases and J gave up 2 bases; unmatched junction bases: 5. The CDR3 extends over 13 amino acids. Germline CDR1 reads WNHNN; CDR2 reads SYGVQD (reference sequence). The DNA of the CDR3 is TGCGCCAGCATGGGGACAGATACCTACGAGCAGTACTTC. It encodes CASMGTDTYEQYF.

The genes are TRBV6-1 and TRBJ1-2; TRBD1 matches at 7 bases. The V gene's germline CDR1 is MNHNS and CDR2 SASEGT. This CDR3 spans 16 amino acids. The V segment lost 1 base and the J segment 4 bases; nucleotides outside the gene matches: 9. The DNA for the CDR3 is TGTGCCAGCAGTGAAGTCGAGCTGGGACAGACCTATGGCTACACCTTC. Translating it yields CASSEVELGQTYGYTF.

This sequence joins TRBV6-1 and TRBJ1-1, with 7 bases aligning to TRBD1. The CDR3 runs 14 residues. Germline CDR1 and CDR2: MNHNS and SASEGT. V shed 7 bases and J 5 bases; nucleotides not matched to a gene: 10. The CDR3 sequence is CASTRQGRGTEAFF. DNA for the CDR3: TGTGCCAGCACCAGACAGGGACGAGGGACTGAAGCTTTCTTT.

The chain is built from TRBV28 and TRBJ1-4; 7 bases fit TRBD1. J lost 7 bases, V lost 6 bases, and 11 bases had no gene match. The CDR3 is 15 amino acids. CDR1 is MDHEN and CDR2 is SYDVKM in the germline V gene. In DNA form, the CDR3 reads TGTGCCAGCAGATCCCAGGGGGGATGGTCTGAAAAACTGTTTTTT. Protein sequence: CASRSQGGWSEKLFF.

The chain couples TRBV28 to TRBJ1-2; the D gene is possibly TRBD1 (5 bases). The ends were cut back, 6 bases at V and 7 bases at J, with 12 bases in the middle. The CDR3 sequence is 12 residues long. CDR1 is MDHEN and CDR2 is SYDVKM in the germline V gene. CDR3 sequence reads: CASSLRDGGYTF. The CDR3, as DNA: TGTGCCAGCAGCCTCAGGGATGGTGGCTACACCTTC.

The rearrangement uses TRBV6-5 and TRBJ1-2, with TRBD1 identical over 10 bases. After removal of 5 bases from V and 3 bases from J, the junction contained 6 bases not matched to a gene. Germline V lookup: CDR1 MNHEY, CDR2 SVGAGI. This CDR3 comprises 15 residues. The CDR3 nucleotides are TGTGCCAGCAGTCCCACCGGGACAGGGGACTATGGCTACACCTTC. Amino acid sequence: CASSPTGTGDYGYTF.

This chain uses TRBV11-2 with TRBJ1-1, with D possibly being TRBD1 (6 bases). The CDR3 is 16 amino acids. Germline CDR1 reads SGHAT; CDR2 reads FQNNGV. Trimming left V 5 bases short and J 1 base short, with 17 bases between. The CDR3 loop reads CASSELTGLGNTEAFF. CDR3 DNA: TGTGCCAGCAGCGAATTGACAGGCCTGGGGAACACTGAAGCTTTCTTT.

This chain links TRBV10-1 with TRBJ2-3; no clear D gene. Germline values: CDR1 WNHNN, CDR2 SYGVQD (reference sequence). The CDR3 has 11 amino acids. V shed 5 bases and J shed 5 bases, with 5 bases lying between them. The CDR3 DNA reads as TGCGCCAGCAGTCGTGGAGATACGCAGTATTTT. Encoded protein: CASSRGDTQYF.